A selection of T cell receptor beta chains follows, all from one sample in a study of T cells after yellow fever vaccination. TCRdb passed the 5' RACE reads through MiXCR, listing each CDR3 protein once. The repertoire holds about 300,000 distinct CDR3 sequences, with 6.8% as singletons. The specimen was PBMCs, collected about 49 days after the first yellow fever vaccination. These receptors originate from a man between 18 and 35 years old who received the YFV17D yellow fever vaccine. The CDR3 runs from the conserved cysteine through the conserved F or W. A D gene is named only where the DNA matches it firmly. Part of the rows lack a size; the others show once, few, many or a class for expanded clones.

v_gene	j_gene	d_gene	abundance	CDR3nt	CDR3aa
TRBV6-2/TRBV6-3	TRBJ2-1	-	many	TGTGCCAGCACCGACGGAGGGCCCCAGTTCTTC	CASTDGGPQFF
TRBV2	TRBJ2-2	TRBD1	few	TGTGCCAGCGACCCGGGACAGCCGACCGGGGAGCTGTTTTTT	CASDPGQPTGELFF
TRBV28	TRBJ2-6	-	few	TGTGCCAGCAGAACCTTCCACGGAGGGGAAGGAATAACTGGGGCCAACGTCCTGACTTTC	CASRTFHGGEGITGANVLTF
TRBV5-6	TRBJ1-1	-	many	TGTGCCAGCAGCTTCGTGACCGTGGGCCAAGCTTTCTTT	CASSFVTVGQAFF
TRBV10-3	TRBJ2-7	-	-	TGTGCCATCAGCTCTACCGGAGCCTACGAGCAGTACTTC	CAISSTGAYEQYF
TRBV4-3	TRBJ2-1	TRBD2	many	TGCGCCAGCAGCTTCACTAGCGGGGGTTACAATGAGCAGTTCTTC	CASSFTSGGYNEQFF
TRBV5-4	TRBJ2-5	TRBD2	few	TGTGCCAGCAGCTTGGTCGGGGGGGGAGACGAGACCCAGTACTTC	CASSLVGGGDETQYF
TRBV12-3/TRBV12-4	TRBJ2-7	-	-	TGTGCCAGCAGTTTAGCCGGGGCCCTTCTCTACGAGCAGTACTTC	CASSLAGALLYEQYF
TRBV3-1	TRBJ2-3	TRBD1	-	TGTGCCAGCAGCCAACCAGGGACAGCTTACACAGATACGCAGTATTTT	CASSQPGTAYTDTQYF
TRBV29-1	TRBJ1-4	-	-	TGCAGCGTTCTCGGGGGCGAAAAACTGTTTTTT	CSVLGGEKLFF
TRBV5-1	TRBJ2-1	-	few	TGCGCCAGCAGCTTGTTCGGGGGGCCAAACAATGAGCAGTTCTTC	CASSLFGGPNNEQFF
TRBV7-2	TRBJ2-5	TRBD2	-	TGTGCCAGCCGGGGACCAGCGGGGCCCCCTAGGGCCCAGTACTTC	CASRGPAGPPRAQYF
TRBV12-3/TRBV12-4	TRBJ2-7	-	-	TGTGCCAGCAGTTTAACTTATACCGGGACGACCTACGAGCAGTACTTC	CASSLTYTGTTYEQYF
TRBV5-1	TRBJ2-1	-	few	TGCGCCAGCAGCTTGGCCGGGGCGGACTCCTACAATGAGCAGTTCTTC	CASSLAGADSYNEQFF
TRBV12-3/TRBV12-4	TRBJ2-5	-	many	TGTGCCAGCAGTCCCACGGGGATCGGTGAGACCCAGTACTTC	CASSPTGIGETQYF
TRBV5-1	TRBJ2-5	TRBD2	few	TGCGCCAGCAGCGTCACCGGGACTAGCGGCGGGGAGACCCAGTACTTC	CASSVTGTSGGETQYF
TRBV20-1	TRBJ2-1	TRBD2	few	TGCAGTGCTAGAGGAGCGGGGGGTTCCAATGAGCAGTTCTTC	CSARGAGGSNEQFF
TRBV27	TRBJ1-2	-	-	TGTGCCAGCAGTCCCTGGGGGAACTATGGCTACACCTTC	CASSPWGNYGYTF
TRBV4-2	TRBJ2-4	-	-	TGTGCCAGCAGCTTACGTGGACTCAAAAACATTCAGTACTTC	CASSLRGLKNIQYF
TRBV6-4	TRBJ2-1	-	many	TGTGCCAGCAGTGACGGCACGGACCCCTACAATGAGCAGTTCTTC	CASSDGTDPYNEQFF
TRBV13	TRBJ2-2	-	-	TGTGCCAGCAGCTATCCCGGGAGGGGGCGTACCGGGGAGCTGTTTTTT	CASSYPGRGRTGELFF
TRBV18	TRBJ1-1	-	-	TGTGCCAGCTCACCACCGAAACGAACTAGCACTGAAGCTTTCTTT	CASSPPKRTSTEAFF
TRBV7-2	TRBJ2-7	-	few	TGTGCCAGCAGCCCCACAAACTACGAGCAGTACTTC	CASSPTNYEQYF
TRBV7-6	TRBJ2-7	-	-	TGTGCCAGCAGCTTAGCGCGGTCCCAGGGATGGTACGAGCAGTACTTC	CASSLARSQGWYEQYF
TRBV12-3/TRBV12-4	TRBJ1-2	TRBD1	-	TGTGCCAGCAGCCCGACAGGGAACAGTGGCTACACCTTC	CASSPTGNSGYTF
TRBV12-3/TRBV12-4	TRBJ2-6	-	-	TGTGCCAGCAGTTTTGGCTCGACAAGCGGCTACTCTGGGGCCAACGTCCTGACTTTC	CASSFGSTSGYSGANVLTF
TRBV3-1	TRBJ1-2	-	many	TGTGCCAGCAGCCACCGTTTTAAGGGGGACTATGGCTACACCTTC	CASSHRFKGDYGYTF
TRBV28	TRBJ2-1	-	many	TGTGCCGGGGGCACCACAGGCCATGGGTACAATGAGCAGTTCTTC	CAGGTTGHGYNEQFF
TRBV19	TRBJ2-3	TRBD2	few	TGTGCCAGTAGTACCCTTGAGCGGGGGCATGGACATTTT	CASSTLERGHGHF
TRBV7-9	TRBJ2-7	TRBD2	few	TGTGCCAGCAGCCCCAGGACTAGCGGGGGGACCTACGAGCAGTACTTC	CASSPRTSGGTYEQYF
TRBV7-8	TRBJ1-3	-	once	TGTGCCAGCAGCTGGGACGGGTTCTCTGGAAACACCATATATTTT	CASSWDGFSGNTIYF
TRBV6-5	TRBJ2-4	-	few	TGTGCCAGCAGTTTCGGGAGCAACAGGGTAGCCAAAAACATTCAGTACTTC	CASSFGSNRVAKNIQYF
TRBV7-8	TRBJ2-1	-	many	TGTGCCAGCAGCTTATCGGGAGGGGGCAGCTCCTACAATGAGCAGTTCTTC	CASSLSGGGSSYNEQFF
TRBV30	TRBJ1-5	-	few	TGTGCCTGGAGTGTACGGGGGGGACAGCCCCAGCATTTT	CAWSVRGGQPQHF
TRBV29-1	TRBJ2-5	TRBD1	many	TGCAGCGTTGAAGGCGGACAGGGGGCTACGCAGACCCAGTACTTC	CSVEGGQGATQTQYF
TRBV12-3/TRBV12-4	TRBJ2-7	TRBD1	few	TGTGCCAGCAGTCTTACAGGGGCGGGCTACGAGCAGTACTTC	CASSLTGAGYEQYF
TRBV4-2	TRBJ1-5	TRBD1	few	TGTGCCAGCAGCCATAGAACAGGACAGGGTCTTAATCAGCCCCAGCATTTT	CASSHRTGQGLNQPQHF
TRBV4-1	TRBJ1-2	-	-	TGCGCCAGCAGCCAAGACGGGGGTGTGGGCTATGGCTACACCTTC	CASSQDGGVGYGYTF
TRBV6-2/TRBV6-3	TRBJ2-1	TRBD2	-	TGTGCCAGCAGTTACTCGATCGTGGGACTAACCGACAATGAGCAGTTCTTC	CASSYSIVGLTDNEQFF
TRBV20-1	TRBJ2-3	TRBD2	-	TGCAATGCGCCTAGCGGGGCCTCAACCCCTACAGATACGCAGTATTTT	CNAPSGASTPTDTQYF
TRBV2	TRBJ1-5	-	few	TGTGCCAGCAGTGAAGCGCTTGCCGCGAGTCCCCAGCATTTT	CASSEALAASPQHF
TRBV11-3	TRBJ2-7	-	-	TGTGCCAGCAGCGTGAACCATGGGGTCGGCGAGCAGTACTTC	CASSVNHGVGEQYF